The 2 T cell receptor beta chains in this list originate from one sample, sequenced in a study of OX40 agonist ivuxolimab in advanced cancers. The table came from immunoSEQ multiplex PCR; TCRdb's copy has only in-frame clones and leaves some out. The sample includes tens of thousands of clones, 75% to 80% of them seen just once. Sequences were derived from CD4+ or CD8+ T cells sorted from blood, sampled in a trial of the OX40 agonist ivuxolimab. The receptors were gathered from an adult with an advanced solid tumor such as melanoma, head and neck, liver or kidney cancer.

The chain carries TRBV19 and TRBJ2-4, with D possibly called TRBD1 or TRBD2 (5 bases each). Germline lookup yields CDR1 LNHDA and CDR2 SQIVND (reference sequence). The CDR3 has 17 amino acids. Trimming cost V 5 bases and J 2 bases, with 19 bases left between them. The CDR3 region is CASSGARGGYSKNIQYF. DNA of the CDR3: TGTGCCAGTAGTGGGGCCCGTGGAGGTTACTCCAAAAACATTCAGTACTTC.

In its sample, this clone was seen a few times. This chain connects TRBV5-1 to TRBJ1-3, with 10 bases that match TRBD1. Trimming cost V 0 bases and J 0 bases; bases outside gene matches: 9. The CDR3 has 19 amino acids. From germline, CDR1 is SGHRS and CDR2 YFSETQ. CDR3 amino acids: CASSLVGQGHLTSGNTIYF. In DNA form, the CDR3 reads TGCGCCAGCAGCTTGGTGGGACAGGGGCACTTGACCTCTGGAAACACCATATATTTT.